This entry lists 28 T cell receptor beta chains sequenced from one sample in a study of OX40 agonist ivuxolimab in advanced cancers. Method: immunoSEQ multiplex PCR; TCRdb's copy keeps in-frame clones and lacks some. Of roughly 56,000 clones in the sample, around 82% were seen once. The material was CD4+ or CD8+ T cells sorted from blood, obtained in a trial of the OX40 agonist ivuxolimab. The receptors were sampled from an adult with an advanced solid tumor such as melanoma, head and neck, liver or kidney cancer.

The V call is TRBV6-6, the J call TRBJ2-3; 8 bases are shared with TRBD1. This CDR3 is built from 14 residues. CDR1 and CDR2 (germline): MNHNY, SVGAGI (reference sequence). Trimming at V came to 6 bases and at J to 3 bases, leaving 5 bases not matched to a gene. Here the CDR3 reads CASSRRDRTDTQYF. CDR3 in DNA: TGTGCCAGCAGCCGCCGGGACAGGACAGATACGCAGTATTTT.

V gene TRBV6-4 combines with J gene TRBJ2-3; tentatively, D is TRBD2 (5 bases). Germline V CDR1 and CDR2: MRHNA, SNTAGT. CDR3 size: 13 residues. V lost 5 bases and J 4 bases, leaving 10 bases between the germline ends. The CDR3 sequence is CASSLEGADTQYF. The CDR3 region has the DNA TGTGCCAGCAGTTTAGAGGGCGCAGATACGCAGTATTTT.

The chain recombines TRBV10-3 with TRBJ2-1; TRBD2 matches at 9 bases. This CDR3 is built from 16 residues. Losses at the gene ends were 4 bases for V and 4 bases for J; bases not matched to a gene: 8. Germline V CDR1 and CDR2: ENHRY, SYGVKD. CDR3 loop: CAISVVSGLAYNEQFF. Written as DNA, the CDR3 is TGTGCCATCAGTGTAGTCTCGGGACTAGCTTACAATGAGCAGTTCTTC.

The rearrangement links TRBV7-2 to TRBJ1-3; D may be TRBD1 (6 bases). CDR3 length: 15 amino acids. The germline CDR1 and CDR2 sequences are SGHTA and FQGNSA. Trimming removed 5 bases from V and 4 bases from J, with 15 bases in between. CDR3 sequence (DNA): TGTGCCAGCAGCCGAAGCTCGACAGGAGGAAACACCATATATTTT. Translating it yields CASSRSSTGGNTIYF.

The gene calls are TRBV19 and TRBJ2-3; 9 nucleotides align to TRBD1. From germline, CDR1 is LNHDA and CDR2 SQIVND (reference sequence). CDR3 size: 15 residues. The V and J ends lost 7 bases and 3 bases, in that order; junction bases with no gene match: 8. CDR3 bases: TGTGCCAGTAATACCGGGACAGGGCTAACAGATACGCAGTATTTT. Translating gives CASNTGTGLTDTQYF.

This clone appeared a single time. Here the CDR3 reads CAWNGRSPFREQYF. Written as DNA, the CDR3 is TGTGCCTGGAACGGGAGGTCCCCTTTTCGGGAGCAGTACTTC. This chain uses TRBV30 with TRBJ2-7; 7 bases agree with TRBD2. Per the germline V gene, CDR1 is GTSNPN and CDR2 is SVGIG (reference sequence). V dropped 4 bases and J dropped 7; count of bases not matched to a gene: 13. This CDR3 contains 14 residues.

This clone has more than one count but fewer than ten. The chain is built from TRBV5-5 and TRBJ2-7; possibly TRBD2 for D (5 bases). Germline lookup yields CDR1 SGHKS and CDR2 YYEKEE (reference sequence). Trimming removed 4 bases at V and 0 bases at J, with 14 bases between. The length of the CDR3 is 15 residues. The CDR3: CASSHGGTSSYEQYF. In DNA form, the CDR3 reads TGTGCCAGCAGCCACGGTGGCACTAGCTCCTACGAGCAGTACTTC.

CDR3 sequence: CAWSTGVAYNEQFF. The CDR3 nucleotides read TGTGCCTGGAGTACCGGGGTCGCATACAATGAGCAGTTCTTC. The genes are TRBV30 and TRBJ2-1, with D possibly being TRBD2 (5 bases). The CDR3 is 14 amino acids. Germline-derived CDR1 and CDR2 are GTSNPN and SVGIG (reference sequence). V was cut by 2 bases and J by 4 bases, with 12 bases left in between. Full variable domain (remainder filled in from reference TRBV30 and TRBJ2-1): SQTIHQWPATLVQPVGSPLSLECTVEGTSNPNLYWYRQAAGRGLQLLFYSVGIGQISSEVPQNLSASRPQDRQFILSSKKLLLSDSGFYLCAWSTGVAYNEQFFGPGTRLTVL.

This sequence joins TRBV30 and TRBJ2-7; tentative D call: TRBD2 (5 bases). V gave up 0 bases and J gave up 3 bases, with 6 bases separating them. This CDR3 comprises 12 residues. Germline CDR1 GTSNPN, CDR2 SVGIG (reference sequence). The CDR3 loop reads CAWSVSGYEQYF. The CDR3 coding sequence is TGTGCCTGGAGTGTAAGCGGCTACGAGCAGTACTTC.

V usage is TRBV18 and J usage is TRBJ2-3; 9 positions agree with TRBD1. The CDR3 contains 15 residues. The V gene's germline CDR1 is KGHSH and CDR2 LQKENI. The V gene end was trimmed by 3 bases and the J gene end by 4 bases; junction bases not matched to a gene: 5. The CDR3 sequence is CASSPWDRVADTQYF. CDR3 nucleotides: TGTGCCAGCTCACCCTGGGACAGGGTCGCAGATACGCAGTATTTT.

V is TRBV9 and J is TRBJ2-7; 7 bases map to TRBD1. The length of the CDR3 is 14 residues. The germline V gene has CDR1 SGDLS and CDR2 YYNGEE. The V and J ends lost 4 bases and 3 bases, in that order; junction bases with no gene match: 7. As DNA, the CDR3 is TGTGCCAGCAGCCCAACGACAGGGATCTACGAGCAGTACTTC. It codes for CASSPTTGIYEQYF.

J is TRBJ2-2 and V is TRBV27, with 10 bases fitting TRBD1. Germline-derived CDR1 and CDR2 are MNHEY and SMNVEV (reference sequence). The J segment lost 4 bases and the V segment lost 4 bases, leaving 6 bases of the junction unmatched. The CDR3 consists of 16 residues. The CDR3 DNA reads as TGTGCCAGCAGTTACGACAGGGGGCTGAGCACCGGGGAGCTGTTTTTT. Its translation: CASSYDRGLSTGELFF.

V and J are TRBV6-5 and TRBJ2-2; unclear D gene. The CDR3 runs 13 residues. The ends were cut back, 6 bases at V and 5 bases at J, with 10 bases in the middle. Germline CDR1 MNHEY, CDR2 SVGAGI. Here the CDR3 DNA reads TGTGCCAGCAGACAAATGAGGACCGGGGAGCTGTTTTTT. Translating gives CASRQMRTGELFF.

V is TRBV18 and J is TRBJ2-7; D may be TRBD1 or TRBD2 (5 bases each). CDR3 length equals 12 residues. Per the germline V gene, CDR1 is KGHSH and CDR2 is LQKENI. Trimming shortened V by 2 bases and J by 5 bases, and 7 bases separated the two germline ends. The CDR3 DNA reads as TGTGCCAGCTCACCAGGGGACCACGAGCAGTACTTC. This sequence encodes CASSPGDHEQYF.

The rearrangement joins TRBV7-6 to TRBJ2-3; D uncertain. This CDR3 comprises 12 residues. V lost 4 bases and J lost 8, with 10 bases in between. CDR1 is SGHVS, CDR2 FNYEAQ, per germline. Here the CDR3 reads CASSSRAGTQYF. CDR3 nucleotides: TGTGCCAGCAGCTCCCGGGCAGGTACGCAGTATTTT.

The V call is TRBV7-9, the J call TRBJ2-3; D is undetermined. Germline loops: CDR1 SEHNR, CDR2 FQNEAQ (reference sequence). Trimming took 6 bases from V and 6 from J, leaving 19 bases between them. The CDR3 covers 15 residues. This chain's CDR3 is CASRPPYRHGDTQYF. The CDR3 DNA reads TGTGCCAGCAGACCACCTTACCGTCATGGGGATACGCAGTATTTT. Together with reference TRBV7-9 and TRBJ2-3, the CDR3 gives the full variable domain: DTGVSQNPRHKITKRGQNVTFRCDPISEHNRLYWYRQTLGQGPEFLTYFQNEAQLEKSRLLSDRFSAERPKGSFSTLEIQRTEQGDSAMYLCASRPPYRHGDTQYFGPGTRLTVL.

Comment on this clone: One end of the junction does not line up with germline, which may come from a read error. The gene calls are TRBV2 and TRBJ1-3; D unclear. CDR1 SNHLY and CDR2 FYNNEI come from the germline V gene. CDR3 length: 15 amino acids. CDR3 loop: CASNENGFSGNTIYF. The CDR3 nucleotides read TGTGCCAGCAATGAAAACGGGTTCTCTGGAAACACCATATATTTT.

V gene TRBV4-2 combines with J gene TRBJ2-7; possible D gene TRBD1, 6 bases. The germline CDR1 and CDR2 sequences are LGHNA and YNFKEQ. Trimming cost V 5 bases and J 3 bases, with 11 bases left between them. The CDR3 has 13 amino acids. The CDR3 here is CASSLGTSYEQYF. The CDR3 DNA reads TGTGCCAGCAGCTTGGGGACAAGCTACGAGCAGTACTTC.

This clone was observed a few times. This sequence joins TRBV28 and TRBJ1-3, with TRBD1 identical over 7 bases. Germline CDR1 MDHEN, CDR2 SYDVKM. This CDR3 has 14 amino acids. Trimming at V came to 6 bases and at J to 2 bases, leaving 4 bases not matched to a gene. The CDR3 spells CASSGTVPGNTIYF. The CDR3 DNA is TGTGCCAGCAGCGGGACAGTACCTGGAAACACCATATATTTT. The full variable domain, completed using reference TRBV28 and TRBJ1-3, is DVKVTQSSRYLVKRTGEKVFLECVQDMDHENMFWYRQDPGLGLRLIYFSYDVKMKEKGDIPEGYSVSREKKERFSLILESASTNQTSMYLCASSGTVPGNTIYFGEGSWLTVV.

This clone showed up just a few times. The rearrangement links TRBV18 to TRBJ1-1; the match to TRBD1 covers 8 bases. Germline V CDR1 and CDR2: KGHSH, LQKENI. The CDR3 length is 13 residues. The V and J ends lost 5 bases and 8 bases, in that order; junction bases with no gene match: 7. The CDR3, as DNA: TGTGCCAGCTCAGGACAGGGAAGGGGCGAAGCTTTCTTT. Its translation is CASSGQGRGEAFF. The complete variable domain, with remaining parts taken from reference TRBV18 and TRBJ1-1, reads NAGVMQNPRHLVRRRGQEARLRCSPMKGHSHVYWYRQLPEEGLKFMVYLQKENIIDESGMPKERFSAEFPKEGPSILRIQQVVRGDSAAYFCASSGQGRGEAFFGQGTRLTVV.

The rearrangement joins TRBV5-6 to TRBJ1-5, with TRBD1 matching over 10 bases. This CDR3 is built from 17 residues. CDR1 is SGHDT and CDR2 is YYEEEE in the germline V gene. Unmatched junction bases numbered 6, after V lost 0 bases and J lost 3 bases. The CDR3 DNA is TGTGCCAGCAGCTTGGATTCAGGGACAGGGGTCAATCAGCCCCAGCATTTT. Translating gives CASSLDSGTGVNQPQHF.

The CDR3 nucleotides read TGTGCAACCGAGAAGGAAAAACTGTTTTTT. It encodes CATEKEKLFF. The genes are TRBV6-6 and TRBJ1-4; the D is unclear. The CDR3 has 10 amino acids. Germline loops: CDR1 MNHNY, CDR2 SVGAGI (reference sequence).

The CDR3 region is CASSPSLTGDTEAFF. The CDR3 nucleotides read TGTGCCAGCTCACCATCCCTAACAGGGGATACTGAAGCTTTCTTT. The V gene is TRBV18, the J gene TRBJ1-1; 7 bases are shared with TRBD1. J gave up 5 bases and V 2 bases, and 8 bases lay outside the gene matches. The CDR3 consists of 15 residues. Germline V lookup: CDR1 KGHSH, CDR2 LQKENI.

A single count supports this clone. This chain connects TRBV7-2 to TRBJ2-5; TRBD2 matches 16 bases. The CDR3 consists of 17 residues. Germline lookup yields CDR1 SGHTA and CDR2 FQGNSA. V gave up 6 bases and J gave up 5 bases; unmatched junction bases: 9. CDR3 in amino acids: CASSSTGTSGGAETQYF. CDR3 coding DNA: TGTGCCAGCAGTTCCACCGGGACTAGCGGGGGGGCCGAGACCCAGTACTTC.

This chain joins TRBV9 and TRBJ1-1, with D possibly matching TRBD1 (6 bases). The germline V gene has CDR1 SGDLS and CDR2 YYNGEE. Trimming stripped 3 bases from V and 6 bases from J, with 15 bases between. There are 14 residues in the CDR3. CDR3: CASSAIIRQAEAFF. Here the CDR3 DNA reads TGTGCCAGCAGCGCCATTATCCGACAGGCTGAAGCTTTCTTT. Complete variable domain (other parts from reference TRBV9 and TRBJ1-1): DSGVTQTPKHLITATGQRVTLRCSPRSGDLSVYWYQQSLDQGLQFLIQYYNGEERAKGNILERFSAQQFPDLHSELNLSSLELGDSALYFCASSAIIRQAEAFFGQGTRLTVV.

V and J are TRBV30 and TRBJ1-2; D is unclear. Germline-derived CDR1 and CDR2 are GTSNPN and SVGIG (reference sequence). There are 13 residues in the CDR3. Trimming removed 0 bases at V and 2 bases at J, with 7 bases between. The CDR3 DNA reads as TGTGCCTGGAGTGTACTAGGGAACTATGGCTACACCTTC. Its protein is CAWSVLGNYGYTF. The variable domain in full, completed from reference TRBV30 and TRBJ1-2, reads SQTIHQWPATLVQPVGSPLSLECTVEGTSNPNLYWYRQAAGRGLQLLFYSVGIGQISSEVPQNLSASRPQDRQFILSSKKLLLSDSGFYLCAWSVLGNYGYTFGSGTRLTVV.

To note about this clone: A much larger clone differs from this one at a single base, so this may be a read error. This same CDR3 is encoded by further DNA sequences in the sample. V and J are TRBV5-6 and TRBJ2-7; unclear D gene. This CDR3 contains 13 residues. The V gene lost 0 bases and the J gene lost 0 bases, with 4 bases spanning the gap. Germline lookup yields CDR1 SGHDT and CDR2 YYEEEE. Here the CDR3 reads CASSLGSSYEQYF. The CDR3 DNA is TGTGCCAGCAGCTTGGGCAGCTCCTACGAGCAGTACTTC.

The chain joins TRBV5-4 to TRBJ1-4; D uncertain. Germline lookup yields CDR1 SGHNT and CDR2 YYREEE (reference sequence). Trimming took 4 bases from V and 4 from J, leaving 11 bases between them. The CDR3 has 14 residues. CDR3 sequence reads: CASSQGRGNEKLFF. The DNA for the CDR3 is TGTGCCAGCAGCCAAGGGCGGGGTAATGAAAAACTGTTTTTT.